Listed here is a single TCR beta chain. In this sample, this clonotype turned up a few times. The antigen it binds to is not known. No much larger clonotype is one base removed from it; base qualities were not supplied. The data stem from a study of response to subunit inactivated influenza vaccine listed by TCRdb under 2018. A note on the overall study: To follow how T cells responded to a trivalent subunit inactivated influenza vaccine, the researchers relied on deep quantitative profiling of the T cell receptor repertoire.

The library was produced with RT-PCR. This sample was sequenced with an Illumina HiSeq 2500. TCRdb handled the public reads itself, with Q25 trimming in fastp and clone calling in MiXCR, and kept productive beta chains. Entries that share a CDR3 protein sequence are merged under the most common genes and DNA. In this sample the table shows roughly 700,000 distinct CDR3 sequences, roughly 13% of which occur a single time. Of the sample, around 7.3% is held by the ten largest clones. V is pared back by 2 bases and J by 4 bases, with 14 bases lying between the germline termini. Reading from cysteine to phenylalanine, the CDR3 counts 15 amino acids. Only the CDR3 portion is preserved as DNA: 45 bases, with reading frame beginning at the first base. From a lookup of the germline V gene, CDR1 and CDR2 are SGHTA and FQGNSA. The full study reports these points: The authors suggested that each seasonal influenza vaccination may recruit only a limited number of new T cells.

The V gene is TRBV7-2 and the J gene is TRBJ2-5, with TRBD1 perhaps the D gene, on 5 matching bases. The specimen comprised PBMCs from blood, sampled less than 15 days before vaccination. The TCR originated in a man aged 50-60 years who received an inactivated influenza vaccine. Donor details come from another sample of the same person, matched by shared clones. The CDR3: CASSLLPDRGETQYF. In nucleotide form, the sequence is TGTGCCAGCAGCTTACTTCCCGACAGAGGAGAGACCCAGTACTTC.